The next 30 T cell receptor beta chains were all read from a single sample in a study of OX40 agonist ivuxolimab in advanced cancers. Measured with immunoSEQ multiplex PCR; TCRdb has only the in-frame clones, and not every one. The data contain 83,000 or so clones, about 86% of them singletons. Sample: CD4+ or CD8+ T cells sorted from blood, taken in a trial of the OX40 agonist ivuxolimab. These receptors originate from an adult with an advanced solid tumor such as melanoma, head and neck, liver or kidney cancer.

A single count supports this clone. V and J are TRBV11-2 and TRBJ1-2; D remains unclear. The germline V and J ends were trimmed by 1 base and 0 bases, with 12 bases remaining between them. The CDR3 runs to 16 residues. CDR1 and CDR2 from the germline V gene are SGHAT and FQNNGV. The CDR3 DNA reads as TGTGCCAGCAGCTTAGCCCTCGTTGGATCTAACTATGGCTACACCTTC. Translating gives CASSLALVGSNYGYTF.

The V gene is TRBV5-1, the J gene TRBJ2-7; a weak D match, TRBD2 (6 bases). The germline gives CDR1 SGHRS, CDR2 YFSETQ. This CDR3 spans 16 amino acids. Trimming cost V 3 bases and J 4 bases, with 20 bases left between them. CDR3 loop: CASSYQISGGIYEQYF. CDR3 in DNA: TGCGCCAGCAGCTACCAGATAAGTGGGGGGATTTACGAGCAGTACTTC.

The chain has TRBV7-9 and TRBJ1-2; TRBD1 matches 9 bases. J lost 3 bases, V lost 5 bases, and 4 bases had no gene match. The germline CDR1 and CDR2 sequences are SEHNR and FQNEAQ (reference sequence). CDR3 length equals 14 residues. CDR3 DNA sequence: TGTGCCAGCAGCATACAGGGGGCTGACTATGGCTACACCTTC. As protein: CASSIQGADYGYTF.

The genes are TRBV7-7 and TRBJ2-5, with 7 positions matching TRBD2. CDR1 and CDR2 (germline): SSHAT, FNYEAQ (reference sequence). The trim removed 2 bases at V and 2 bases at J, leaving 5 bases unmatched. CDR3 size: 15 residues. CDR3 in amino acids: CASSLQPGGQETQYF. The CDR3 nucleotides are TGTGCCAGCAGCTTACAACCGGGAGGTCAAGAGACCCAGTACTTC.

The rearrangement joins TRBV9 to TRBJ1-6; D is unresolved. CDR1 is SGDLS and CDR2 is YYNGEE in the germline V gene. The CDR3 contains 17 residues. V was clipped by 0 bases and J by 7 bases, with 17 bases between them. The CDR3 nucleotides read TGTGCCAGCAGCGTAGACGAGGGATCAGTCTGGAATTCACCCCTCCACTTT. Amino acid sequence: CASSVDEGSVWNSPLHF.

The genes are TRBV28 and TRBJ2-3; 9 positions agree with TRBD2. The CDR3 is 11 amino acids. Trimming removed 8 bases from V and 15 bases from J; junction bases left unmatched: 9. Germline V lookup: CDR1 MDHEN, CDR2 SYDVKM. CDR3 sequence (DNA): TGTGCCAGCGGGGTGGCTAGCGGGGATTATTTT. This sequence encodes CASGVASGDYF. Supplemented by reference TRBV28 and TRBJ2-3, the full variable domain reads DVKVTQSSRYLVKRTGEKVFLECVQDMDHENMFWYRQDPGLGLRLIYFSYDVKMKEKGDIPEGYSVSREKKERFSLILESASTNQTSMYLCASGVASGDYFGPGTRLTVL.

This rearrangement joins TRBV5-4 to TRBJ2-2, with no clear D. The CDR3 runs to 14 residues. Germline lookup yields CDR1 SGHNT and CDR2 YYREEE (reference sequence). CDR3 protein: CALSKMLDTGELFF. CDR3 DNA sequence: TGTGCTCTTTCTAAGATGCTGGACACCGGGGAGCTGTTTTTT. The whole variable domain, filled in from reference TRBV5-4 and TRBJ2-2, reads ETGVTQSPTHLIKTRGQQVTLRCSSQSGHNTVSWYQQALGQGPQFIFQYYREEENGRGNFPPRFSGLQFPNYSSELNVNALELDDSALYLCALSKMLDTGELFFGEGSRLTVL.

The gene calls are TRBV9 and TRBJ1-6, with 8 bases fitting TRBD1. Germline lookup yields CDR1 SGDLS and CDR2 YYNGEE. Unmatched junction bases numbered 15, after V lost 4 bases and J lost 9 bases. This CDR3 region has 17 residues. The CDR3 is CASSRTSGQGGGSPLHF. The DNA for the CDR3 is TGTGCCAGCAGCAGGACTTCTGGACAGGGAGGGGGTTCACCCCTCCACTTT.

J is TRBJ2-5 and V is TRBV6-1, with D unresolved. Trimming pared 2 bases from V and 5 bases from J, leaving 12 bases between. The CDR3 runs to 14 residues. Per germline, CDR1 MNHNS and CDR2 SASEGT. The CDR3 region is CASSELLVTETQYF. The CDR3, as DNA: TGTGCCAGCAGTGAACTTCTGGTGACGGAGACCCAGTACTTC.

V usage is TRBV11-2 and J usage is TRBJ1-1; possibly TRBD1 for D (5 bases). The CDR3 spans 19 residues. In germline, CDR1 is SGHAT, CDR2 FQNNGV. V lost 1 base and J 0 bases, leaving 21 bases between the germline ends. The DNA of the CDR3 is TGTGCCAGCAGCTTAGTGGGCTCAGGGAGGTGGGGTGTGAACACTGAAGCTTTCTTT. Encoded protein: CASSLVGSGRWGVNTEAFF.

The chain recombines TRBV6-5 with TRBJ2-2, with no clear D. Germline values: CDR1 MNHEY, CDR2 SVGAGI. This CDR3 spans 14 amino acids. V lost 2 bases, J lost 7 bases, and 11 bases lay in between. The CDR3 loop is CASSYGRWGGELFF. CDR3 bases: TGTGCCAGCAGTTACGGGCGATGGGGCGGGGAGCTGTTTTTT.

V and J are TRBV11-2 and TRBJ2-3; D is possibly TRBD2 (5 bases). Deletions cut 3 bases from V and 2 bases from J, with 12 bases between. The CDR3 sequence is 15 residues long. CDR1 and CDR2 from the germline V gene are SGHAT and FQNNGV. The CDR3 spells CASSLGAGPTDTQYF. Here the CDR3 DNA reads TGTGCCAGCAGCTTGGGTGCGGGCCCCACAGATACGCAGTATTTT.

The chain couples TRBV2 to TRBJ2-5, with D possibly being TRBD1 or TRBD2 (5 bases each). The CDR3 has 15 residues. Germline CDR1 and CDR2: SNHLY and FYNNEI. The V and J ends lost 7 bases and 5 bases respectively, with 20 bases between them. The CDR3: CASKYGTAVGETQYF. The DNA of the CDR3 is TGTGCCAGCAAGTACGGGACGGCGGTGGGGGAGACCCAGTACTTC.

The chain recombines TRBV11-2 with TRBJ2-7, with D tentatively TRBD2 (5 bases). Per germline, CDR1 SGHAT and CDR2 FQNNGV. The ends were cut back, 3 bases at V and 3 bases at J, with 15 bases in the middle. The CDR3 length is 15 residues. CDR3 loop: CASSLSAEAHYEQYF. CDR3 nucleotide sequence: TGTGCCAGCAGCTTGTCGGCGGAGGCGCACTACGAGCAGTACTTC.

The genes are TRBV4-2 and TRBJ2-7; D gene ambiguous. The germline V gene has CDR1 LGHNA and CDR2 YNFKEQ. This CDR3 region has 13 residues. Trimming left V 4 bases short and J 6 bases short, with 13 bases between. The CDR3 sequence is CASSPSVGLEQYF. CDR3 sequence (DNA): TGTGCCAGCAGCCCCTCCGTAGGGCTCGAGCAGTACTTC.

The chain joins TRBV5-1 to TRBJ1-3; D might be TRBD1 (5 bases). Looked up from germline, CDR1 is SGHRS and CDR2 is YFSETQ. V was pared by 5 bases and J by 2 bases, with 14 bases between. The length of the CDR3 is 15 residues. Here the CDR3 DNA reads TGCGCCAGCAGTCGCCGGGACGCCACTGGAAACACCATATATTTT. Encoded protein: CASSRRDATGNTIYF.

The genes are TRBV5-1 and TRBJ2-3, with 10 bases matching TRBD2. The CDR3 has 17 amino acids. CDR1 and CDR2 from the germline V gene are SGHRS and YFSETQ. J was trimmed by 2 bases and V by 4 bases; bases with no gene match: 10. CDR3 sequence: CASSHGLAGDYTDTQYF. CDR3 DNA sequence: TGCGCCAGCAGCCATGGTCTAGCGGGGGACTACACAGATACGCAGTATTTT.

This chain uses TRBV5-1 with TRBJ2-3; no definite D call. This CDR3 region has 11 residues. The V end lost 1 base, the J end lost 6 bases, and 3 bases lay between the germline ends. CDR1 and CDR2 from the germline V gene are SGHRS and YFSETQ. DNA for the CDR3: TGCGCCAGCAGCTTGACGGATACGCAGTATTTT. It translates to CASSLTDTQYF.

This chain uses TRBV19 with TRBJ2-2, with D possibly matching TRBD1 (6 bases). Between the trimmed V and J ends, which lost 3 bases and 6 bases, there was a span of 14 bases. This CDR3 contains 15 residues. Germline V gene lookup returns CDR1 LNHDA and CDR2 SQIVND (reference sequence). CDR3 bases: TGTGCCAGTAGTATCCGTCAGGGGAAATCCGGGGAGCTGTTTTTT. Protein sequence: CASSIRQGKSGELFF. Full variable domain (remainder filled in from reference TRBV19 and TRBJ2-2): DGGITQSPKYLFRKEGQNVTLSCEQNLNHDAMYWYRQDPGQGLRLIYYSQIVNDFQKGDIAEGYSVSREKKESFPLTVTSAQKNPTAFYLCASSIRQGKSGELFFGEGSRLTVL.

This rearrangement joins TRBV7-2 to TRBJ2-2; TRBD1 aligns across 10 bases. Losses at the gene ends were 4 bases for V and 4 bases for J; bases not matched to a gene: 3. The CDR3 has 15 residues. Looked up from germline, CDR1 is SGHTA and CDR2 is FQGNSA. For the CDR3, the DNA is TGTGCCAGCAGCTGGGACAGGGGTGTCACCGGGGAGCTGTTTTTT. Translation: CASSWDRGVTGELFF. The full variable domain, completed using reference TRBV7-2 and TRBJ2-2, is GAGVSQSPSNKVTEKGKDVELRCDPISGHTALYWYRQSLGQGLEFLIYFQGNSAPDKSGLPSDRFSAERTGGSVSTLTIQRTQQEDSAVYLCASSWDRGVTGELFFGEGSRLTVL.

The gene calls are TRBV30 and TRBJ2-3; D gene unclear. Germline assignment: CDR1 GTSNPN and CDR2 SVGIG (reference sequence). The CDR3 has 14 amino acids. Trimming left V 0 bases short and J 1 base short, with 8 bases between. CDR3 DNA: TGTGCCTGGAGTGTACCTGAGGGCACAGATACGCAGTATTTT. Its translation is CAWSVPEGTDTQYF.

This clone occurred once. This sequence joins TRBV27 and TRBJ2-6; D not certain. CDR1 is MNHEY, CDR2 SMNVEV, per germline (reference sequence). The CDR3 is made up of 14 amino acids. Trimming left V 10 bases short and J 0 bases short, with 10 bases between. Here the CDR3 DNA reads TGTGCCACCCGCTGGGCCTCTGGGGCCAACGTCCTGACTTTC. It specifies CATRWASGANVLTF.

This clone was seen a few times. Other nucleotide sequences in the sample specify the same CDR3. The CDR3 bases are TGCAGTGCTACATACAATGAGCAGTTCTTC. Translating it yields CSATYNEQFF. The V gene is TRBV20-1, the J gene TRBJ2-1; D is unclear. The CDR3 spans 10 residues. V was pared by 4 bases and J by 4 bases, with 2 bases between. CDR1 is DFQATT, CDR2 SNEGSKA, per germline (reference sequence).

CDR3 in DNA: TGTGCCAGCAGCTCCCCTACTAGCGGGGGGTACAATGAGCAGTTCTTC. Amino acids: CASSSPTSGGYNEQFF. This chain uses TRBV7-8 with TRBJ2-1, with 12 nucleotides matching TRBD2. Trimming cost V 4 bases and J 4 bases; bases outside gene matches: 5. The V gene's germline CDR1 is SGHVS and CDR2 FQNEAQ. The CDR3 has 16 amino acids.

CDR3 in amino acids: CAARLTGVSMGYTF. CDR3 bases: TGTGCCGCCAGACTGACAGGGGTTTCCATGGGCTACACCTTC. The chain couples TRBV6-1 to TRBJ1-2, with 8 positions matching TRBD1. The CDR3 consists of 14 residues. The ends lost 11 bases at V and 8 bases at J; junction bases unmatched: 16. CDR1 is MNHNS, CDR2 SASEGT, per germline.

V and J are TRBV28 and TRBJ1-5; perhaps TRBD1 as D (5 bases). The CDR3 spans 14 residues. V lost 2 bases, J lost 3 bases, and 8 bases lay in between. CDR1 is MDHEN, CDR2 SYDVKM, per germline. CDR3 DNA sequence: TGTGCCAGCAGTTTAGGGGGTACCAATCAGCCCCAGCATTTT. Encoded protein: CASSLGGTNQPQHF.

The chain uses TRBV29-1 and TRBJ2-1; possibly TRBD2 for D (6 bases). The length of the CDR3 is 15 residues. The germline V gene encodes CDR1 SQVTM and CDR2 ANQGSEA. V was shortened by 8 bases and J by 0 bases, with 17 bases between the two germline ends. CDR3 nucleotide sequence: TGCAGCTGCTCCGGGACTGCCTTCTCCTACAATGAGCAGTTCTTC. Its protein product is CSCSGTAFSYNEQFF.

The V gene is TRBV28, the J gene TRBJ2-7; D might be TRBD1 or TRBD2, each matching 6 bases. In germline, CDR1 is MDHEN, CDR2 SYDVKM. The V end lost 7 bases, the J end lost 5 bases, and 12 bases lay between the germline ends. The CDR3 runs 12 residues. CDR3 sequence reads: CASKGGKNEQYF. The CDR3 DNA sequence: TGTGCCAGCAAGGGGGGAAAGAACGAGCAGTACTTC.

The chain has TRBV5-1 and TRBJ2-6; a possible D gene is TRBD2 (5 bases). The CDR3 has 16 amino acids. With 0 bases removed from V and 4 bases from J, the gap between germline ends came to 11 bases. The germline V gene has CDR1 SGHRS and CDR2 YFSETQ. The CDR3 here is CASSLGVGSGANVLTF. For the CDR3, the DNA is TGCGCCAGCAGCTTGGGAGTAGGGAGCGGGGCCAACGTCCTGACTTTC.

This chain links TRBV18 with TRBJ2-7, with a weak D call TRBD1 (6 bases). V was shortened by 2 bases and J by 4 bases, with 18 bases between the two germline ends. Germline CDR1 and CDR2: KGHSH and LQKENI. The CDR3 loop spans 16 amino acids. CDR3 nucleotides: TGTGCCAGCTCACCATTGGCCCAGGGGTTCAGGTACGAGCAGTACTTC. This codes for CASSPLAQGFRYEQYF.